Each of the 28 T cell receptor beta chains below was sequenced from the same sample in a study of T cells in Graves' hyperthyroidism and ophthalmopathy. TCR beta CDR3 regions were amplified from RNA transcripts. Carried out on the TCR CDR3, a first-round RT-PCR used the HTBI primer set. TCRdb ran MiXCR on the multiplex PCR reads and lists one entry per CDR3 protein. The profile shows 340,000 or so distinct CDR3 sequences, 21% of them singletons. The sample was blood. Receptors were obtained from a woman aged 45 to 65 with Graves' hyperthyroidism.

Ten or more counts support this clonotype. The V gene is TRBV27, the J gene TRBJ2-7; 8 bases fit TRBD1. The CDR3 spans 14 residues. Unmatched junction bases numbered 8, after V lost 7 bases and J lost 3 bases. Germline CDR1 is MNHEY and CDR2 is SMNVEV (reference sequence). The CDR3: CASTMTGVDYEQYF. In nucleotides, the CDR3 is TGTGCCAGCACCATGACAGGGGTTGACTACGAGCAGTACTTC.

This clonotype was seen at least ten times. The chain employs TRBV12-3 or TRBV12-4 and TRBJ2-3; 8 bases are a match to TRBD2. This CDR3 spans 15 amino acids. Trimming at V came to 2 bases and at J to 4 bases, leaving 5 bases not matched to a gene. DNA of the CDR3: TGTGCCAGCAGTTTAAATGTCGGGGGGGCAGATACGCAGTATTTT. Translation gives CASSLNVGGADTQYF.

At least ten counts were recorded for this clonotype. The chain combines TRBV20-1 with TRBJ2-7, with D perhaps assigned TRBD1 or TRBD2 (5 bases each). V lost 2 bases, J lost 3 bases, and 14 bases lay in between. Germline CDR1 and CDR2: DFQATT and SNEGSKA (reference sequence). This CDR3 has 14 residues. The CDR3 sequence: CSARPGTDYYEQYF. The CDR3, as DNA: TGCAGTGCTAGACCCGGGACCGACTACTACGAGCAGTACTTC.

This clonotype was seen at least ten times. This chain uses TRBV5-5 with TRBJ2-2, with 11 bases lining up with TRBD2. Germline V gene sequence: CDR1 SGHKS, CDR2 YYEKEE (reference sequence). The J segment lost 6 bases and the V segment lost 0 bases, leaving 10 bases of the junction unmatched. This CDR3 contains 18 residues. CDR3 bases: TGTGCCAGCAGCTTGGGCTCTAGCGGGGGGCACGCGGCCGGGGAGCTGTTTTTT. Its translation is CASSLGSSGGHAAGELFF.

The table lists this clonotype with many counts. The chain has TRBV7-3 and TRBJ1-1, with no clear D. Per germline, CDR1 SGHTA and CDR2 FQGTGA. V was cut by 5 bases and J by 0 bases, with 13 bases left in between. CDR3 length: 15 amino acids. The CDR3 DNA reads as TGTGCCAGCAGCCCGGACCTAGGTGTGAACACTGAAGCTTTCTTT. This encodes CASSPDLGVNTEAFF.

The rearrangement joins TRBV24-1 to TRBJ2-1; tentative D call: TRBD1 (5 bases). Per the germline V gene, CDR1 is KGHDR and CDR2 is SFDVKD. The CDR3 is made up of 14 amino acids. The V end was cut by 4 bases, the J end by 9 bases, with 15 bases between. CDR3 bases: TGTGCCACCAGTGACACCCAGGGAAACGGTGAGCAGTTCTTC. Translating gives CATSDTQGNGEQFF.

The chain is built from TRBV6-1 and TRBJ2-3; 14 bases match TRBD2. The germline V gene has CDR1 MNHNS and CDR2 SASEGT. Trimming removed 4 bases from V and 3 bases from J; junction bases left unmatched: 3. The CDR3 runs 16 residues. CDR3: CASSARTSGRTDTQYF. The CDR3 nucleotides are TGTGCCAGCAGTGCCCGGACTAGCGGGAGGACAGATACGCAGTATTTT.

This clonotype was seen ten or more times. V gene TRBV28 combines with J gene TRBJ1-1, with 7 positions matching TRBD1. The length of the CDR3 is 16 residues. CDR1 is MDHEN and CDR2 is SYDVKM in the germline V gene. With V trimmed by 2 bases and J by 0 bases, 6 bases remained unmatched. The CDR3 is CASSLTGAEMNTEAFF. CDR3 coding DNA: TGTGCCAGCAGTTTAACAGGGGCCGAAATGAACACTGAAGCTTTCTTT.

This clonotype has more than one count but fewer than ten. A read error is possible here, since a much larger clone lies one base away. The chain combines TRBV20-1 with TRBJ2-1; 14 bases map to TRBD2. V was pared by 6 bases and J by 9 bases, with 10 bases of the junction left unmatched. The CDR3 is made up of 15 amino acids. Germline V gives CDR1 DFQATT, CDR2 SNEGSKA (reference sequence). The CDR3 nucleotides read TGCAGTGCAAACTCCGGGACTAGCGGGGGATGTGAGCAGTTCTTC. This translates into CSANSGTSGGCEQFF.

In its sample, this clonotype was seen many times. The genes are TRBV6-1 and TRBJ2-1, with 8 bases identical to TRBD2. The CDR3 has 14 residues. The germline V gene has CDR1 MNHNS and CDR2 SASEGT. J gave up 5 bases and V 7 bases, and 7 bases lay outside the gene matches. CDR3 bases: TGTGCCAGCAAAACTAGCGGAGGCAACAATGAGCAGTTCTTC. Protein: CASKTSGGNNEQFF.

The CDR3 bases are TGTGCCACCCAACAGGGGGCAGCTGGGGCCAACGTCCTGACTTTC. Translated, it gives CATQQGAAGANVLTF. This chain uses TRBV24-1 with TRBJ2-6; 9 bases match TRBD1. CDR3 length: 15 residues. V was clipped by 9 bases and J by 2 bases; unmatched bases: 4. Germline V CDR1 and CDR2: KGHDR, SFDVKD.

This chain uses TRBV27 with TRBJ1-3, with D perhaps TRBD1 (5 bases). Germline values: CDR1 MNHEY, CDR2 SMNVEV (reference sequence). V was pared by 5 bases and J by 3 bases, with 11 bases between. The CDR3 is 14 residues long. The CDR3 DNA follows: TGTGCCAGCAGTCCACGGGGGAATGGAAACACCATATATTTT. This encodes CASSPRGNGNTIYF.

The chain has TRBV28 and TRBJ2-7, with 10 positions matching TRBD1. Unmatched junction bases numbered 8, after V lost 5 bases and J lost 4 bases. There are 15 residues in the CDR3. The germline gives CDR1 MDHEN, CDR2 SYDVKM. The CDR3 sequence is CASSVLGQGLYEQYF. As DNA, the CDR3 is TGTGCCAGCAGTGTGCTGGGACAGGGGTTGTACGAGCAGTACTTC.

This chain links TRBV4-2 with TRBJ2-5; a possible D gene is TRBD1 (6 bases). The CDR3 covers 14 residues. Germline CDR1 LGHNA, CDR2 YNFKEQ. Trimming removed 0 bases at V and 3 bases at J, with 8 bases between. CDR3 DNA sequence: TGTGCCAGCAGCCAAGATTACAGGGAAGAGACCCAGTACTTC. The encoded protein is CASSQDYREETQYF.

Many counts were recorded for this clonotype. J is TRBJ1-6 and V is TRBV30; D is unresolved. The V gene lost 2 bases and the J gene lost 17 bases, with 13 bases spanning the gap. The CDR3 has 11 residues. CDR1 GTSNPN and CDR2 SVGIG come from the germline V gene (reference sequence). The CDR3 here is CAWSTDVLFHF. The DNA of the CDR3 is TGTGCCTGGAGTACCGACGTCCTCTTCCACTTT. The variable domain in full, completed from reference TRBV30 and TRBJ1-6, reads SQTIHQWPATLVQPVGSPLSLECTVEGTSNPNLYWYRQAAGRGLQLLFYSVGIGQISSEVPQNLSASRPQDRQFILSSKKLLLSDSGFYLCAWSTDVLFHFGNGTRLTVT.

This clonotype was recorded many times. The chain has TRBV2 and TRBJ2-7; D gene unclear. V was trimmed by 4 bases and J by 2 bases, leaving 9 bases between them. This CDR3 comprises 13 residues. Germline V gene sequence: CDR1 SNHLY, CDR2 FYNNEI. The CDR3 is CASSGGFAYEQYF. The CDR3, as DNA: TGTGCCAGCAGTGGGGGTTTTGCCTACGAGCAGTACTTC.

This clonotype was found many times. This chain uses TRBV5-6 with TRBJ2-7; TRBD2 matches 7 bases. Trimming cost V 7 bases and J 6 bases; bases outside gene matches: 7. From germline, CDR1 is SGHDT and CDR2 YYEEEE. The CDR3 loop spans 12 amino acids. CDR3 DNA sequence: TGTGCCAGCTCGCGGGAGTTATTCGAGCAGTACTTC. It codes for CASSRELFEQYF.

J is TRBJ1-2 and V is TRBV27; D might be TRBD1 (6 bases). This CDR3 contains 13 residues. Germline loops: CDR1 MNHEY, CDR2 SMNVEV (reference sequence). Trimming shortened V by 9 bases and J by 0 bases, and 11 bases separated the two germline ends. CDR3 DNA sequence: TGTGCCAGTTCGGACAGACCTAACTATGGCTACACCTTC. This gives the protein CASSDRPNYGYTF.

The sample holds many counts of this clonotype. This chain uses TRBV12-3 or TRBV12-4 with TRBJ1-5; 9 nucleotides match TRBD1. V shed 5 bases, J shed 3 bases, and the junction held 8 bases outside the gene matches. This CDR3 spans 16 amino acids. CDR3 DNA: TGTGCCAGCAGTCCCGGGGACAGGGTAGACAATCAGCCCCAGCATTTT. Its translation: CASSPGDRVDNQPQHF.

The table lists this clonotype with a few counts. V is TRBV2 and J is TRBJ1-5; 8 positions match TRBD1. With V trimmed by 5 bases and J by 6 bases, 3 bases remained unmatched. This CDR3 is built from 13 residues. Germline CDR1 SNHLY, CDR2 FYNNEI. The CDR3 loop is CASSRTGFQPQHF. The CDR3 nucleotides are TGTGCCAGCAGTCGGACAGGGTTTCAGCCCCAGCATTTT.

This clonotype showed up just a few times. This chain links TRBV5-1 with TRBJ2-5, with 9 positions matching TRBD2. From germline, CDR1 is SGHRS and CDR2 YFSETQ. V gave up 2 bases and J gave up 6 bases; unmatched junction bases: 11. The CDR3 totals 16 residues. The CDR3 DNA reads as TGCGCCAGCAGCTTTATAGCGGGGGCGGGTCAGAAGACCCAGTACTTC. Its protein is CASSFIAGAGQKTQYF.

Ten or more counts support this clonotype. This chain joins TRBV20-1 and TRBJ2-5; 11 positions match TRBD2. J was trimmed by 2 bases and V by 2 bases; bases with no gene match: 4. This CDR3 has 15 amino acids. CDR1 DFQATT and CDR2 SNEGSKA come from the germline V gene (reference sequence). The CDR3 loop is CSARLAGGKQETQYF. The CDR3 coding sequence is TGCAGTGCTAGACTAGCGGGGGGTAAACAAGAGACCCAGTACTTC.

This clonotype was seen just once. The chain recombines TRBV5-6 with TRBJ2-7, with 7 bases matching TRBD1. V dropped 3 bases and J dropped 6; count of bases not matched to a gene: 12. The CDR3 runs to 15 residues. The germline V gene has CDR1 SGHDT and CDR2 YYEEEE. This CDR3 reads CASSYRDRYGLEQYF. Written as DNA, the CDR3 is TGTGCCAGCAGCTACCGGGACAGATACGGACTCGAGCAGTACTTC.

This rearrangement joins TRBV2 to TRBJ2-4; 9 bases match TRBD1. Per the germline V gene, CDR1 is SNHLY and CDR2 is FYNNEI. V lost 7 bases, J lost 5 bases, and 9 bases stayed unmatched. There are 15 residues in the CDR3. The CDR3 spells CASKFDRGSQNIQYF. The CDR3 DNA is TGTGCCAGCAAATTTGACAGGGGGAGCCAAAACATTCAGTACTTC.

Regarding this clonotype: This may be a read error: a much more frequent sequence differs by one nucleotide. The gene calls are TRBV10-3 and TRBJ1-2, with D unresolved. The CDR3 length is 14 residues. CDR1 is ENHRY, CDR2 SYGVKD, per germline. V was trimmed by 10 bases and J by 2 bases, leaving 17 bases between them. The chain's CDR3 is CATQSLTSNYGYTF. The CDR3, as DNA: TGTGCCACCCAGAGCCTTACATCAAACTATGGCTACACCTTC.

This clonotype has a count of ten or more. V usage is TRBV28 and J usage is TRBJ1-1; weak D call: TRBD1 (5 bases). Trimming removed 5 bases at V and 2 bases at J, with 15 bases between. CDR3 length: 15 residues. Germline V lookup: CDR1 MDHEN, CDR2 SYDVKM. The CDR3 nucleotides read TGTGCCAGCAGTGACACCTGGGGGGACAACACTGAAGCTTTCTTT. Encoded protein: CASSDTWGDNTEAFF.

This clonotype has a count of ten or more. Written as DNA, the CDR3 is TGCGCCAGCAGCTTGGAACAGCAATATGGCTACACCTTC. Residues: CASSLEQQYGYTF. The V gene is TRBV5-1, the J gene TRBJ1-2; D gene ambiguous. CDR3 length equals 13 residues. Per germline, CDR1 SGHRS and CDR2 YFSETQ. The germline V and J ends were trimmed by 0 bases and 5 bases, with 8 bases remaining between them.

This chain connects TRBV20-1 to TRBJ1-5; D not resolved. The V gene's germline CDR1 is DFQATT and CDR2 SNEGSKA (reference sequence). This CDR3 comprises 14 residues. V was pared by 4 bases and J by 1 base, with 11 bases between. CDR3 amino acids: CSAINRESNQPQHF. CDR3 DNA sequence: TGCAGTGCTATAAACCGGGAGAGCAATCAGCCCCAGCATTTT.